These 17 T cell receptor beta chains originate from one sample sequenced in a study of CD8+ T cells in alopecia areata. RNA, once extracted, was reverse transcribed into cDNA for use as the sequencing template. Assay used: immunoSEQ multiplex PCR; TCRdb lists only in-frame clones, some missing. Here the sample spans roughly 200,000 clones, approximately 60% being singletons. The treatment here: oral pan-JAK inhibitor, 5-10 mg twice daily. The specimen comprised CD4+ T cells sorted from blood, sampled at week 4, from a patient treated with tofacitinib. The receptor source for this set is a human donor with alopecia areata.

The rearrangement uses TRBV30 and TRBJ2-2; tentative D call: TRBD2 (6 bases). Germline lookup yields CDR1 GTSNPN and CDR2 SVGIG (reference sequence). This CDR3 comprises 14 residues. V lost 2 bases to trimming and J lost 1 base, with 8 bases between them. CDR3 loop: CAWSMGGNTGELFF. CDR3 DNA sequence: TGTGCCTGGAGTATGGGGGGGAACACCGGGGAGCTGTTTTTT.

The V gene is TRBV4-1, the J gene TRBJ2-1, with 9 positions matching TRBD2. Germline CDR1 and CDR2: MGHRA and YSYEKL. J was trimmed by 0 bases and V by 4 bases; bases with no gene match: 13. The CDR3 sequence is 19 residues long. Written as DNA, the CDR3 is TGCGCCAGCAGCCGTCGCCTAGCGGGGATTCTGAGCTCCTACAATGAGCAGTTCTTC. The encoded protein is CASSRRLAGILSSYNEQFF.

The sample holds one count of this clone. This chain uses TRBV5-6 with TRBJ2-4, with D possibly being TRBD1 (6 bases). The V end was cut by 3 bases, the J end by 1 base, with 11 bases between. The CDR3 covers 15 residues. Per the germline V gene, CDR1 is SGHDT and CDR2 is YYEEEE. The CDR3 is CASSSEQGAKNIQYF. The CDR3, as DNA: TGTGCCAGCAGCTCGGAACAGGGTGCCAAAAACATTCAGTACTTC.

The genes are TRBV9 and TRBJ1-2; D call uncertain. Germline V gene lookup returns CDR1 SGDLS and CDR2 YYNGEE. Trimming stripped 0 bases from V and 8 bases from J, with 11 bases between. The CDR3 has 13 residues. CDR3: CASSVGQAGGYTF. Here the CDR3 DNA reads TGTGCCAGCAGCGTAGGCCAAGCGGGCGGCTACACCTTC.

The J gene is TRBJ1-1, the V gene TRBV29-1, with D possibly matching TRBD1 (5 bases). V dropped 7 bases and J dropped 1 base, with 16 bases sitting between them. CDR1 SQVTM and CDR2 ANQGSEA come from the germline V gene. The CDR3 sequence is 14 residues long. CDR3 protein: CSASGFGTNTEAFF. For the CDR3, the DNA is TGCAGCGCGAGCGGGTTCGGGACGAACACTGAAGCTTTCTTT.

The J gene is TRBJ2-3, the V gene TRBV29-1; the match to TRBD2 covers 13 bases. Germline lookup yields CDR1 SQVTM and CDR2 ANQGSEA. This CDR3 contains 15 residues. V was pared by 6 bases and J by 2 bases, with 5 bases of the junction left unmatched. CDR3 sequence (DNA): TGCAGCGTCGGGGGACTAGCGGGGATCACAGATACGCAGTATTTT. Translation: CSVGGLAGITDTQYF.

In the case of this clone: Other DNA sequences in this sample translate to the same CDR3. V and J are TRBV29-1 and TRBJ1-1; D might be TRBD1 (6 bases). Germline V gene lookup returns CDR1 SQVTM and CDR2 ANQGSEA. V was trimmed by 4 bases and J by 0 bases, leaving 6 bases between them. The CDR3 runs 12 residues. CDR3 protein: CSVGGLNTEAFF. CDR3 DNA sequence: TGCAGCGTTGGGGGGCTGAACACTGAAGCTTTCTTT. The full variable domain, in which reference TRBV29-1 and TRBJ1-1 provide the parts outside the CDR3, is SAVISQKPSRDICQRGTSLTIQCQVDSQVTMMFWYRQQPGQSLTLIATANQGSEATYESGFVIDKFPISRPNLTFSTLTVSNMSPEDSSIYLCSVGGLNTEAFFGQGTRLTVV.

This clone was picked up a small number of times. V gene TRBV7-3 combines with J gene TRBJ2-2; D not resolved. V shed 0 bases and J shed 5 bases, with 7 bases lying between them. CDR3 length equals 14 residues. Germline V CDR1 and CDR2: SGHTA, FQGTGA. The DNA for the CDR3 is TGTGCCAGCAGCTTAACCGGCGAGACCGGGGAGCTGTTTTTT. Its translation is CASSLTGETGELFF.

The rearrangement joins TRBV4-1 to TRBJ1-1; no clear D. Trimming cost V 0 bases and J 11 bases, with 16 bases left between them. CDR1 MGHRA and CDR2 YSYEKL come from the germline V gene. This CDR3 region has 14 residues. In DNA, the CDR3 is TGCGCCAGCAGCCAAGAGCAGTTTAACCCCTCCGCTTTCTTT. Its translation is CASSQEQFNPSAFF.

V and J are TRBV29-1 and TRBJ1-1; D is ambiguous. The V gene's germline CDR1 is SQVTM and CDR2 ANQGSEA. Trimming shortened V by 4 bases and J by 6 bases, and 15 bases separated the two germline ends. The CDR3 totals 13 residues. CDR3 protein: CSVVPRRESEAFF. The CDR3 region has the DNA TGCAGCGTTGTTCCGAGACGGGAGTCTGAAGCTTTCTTT.

The rearrangement joins TRBV30 to TRBJ1-1; no definite D call. Germline values: CDR1 GTSNPN, CDR2 SVGIG (reference sequence). CDR3 length: 12 amino acids. V dropped 4 bases and J dropped 1 base, with 7 bases sitting between them. The CDR3 DNA is TGTGCCTGGAAGGGCACGAACACTGAAGCTTTCTTT. Residues: CAWKGTNTEAFF. Full variable domain (outside the CDR3, taken from reference TRBV30 and TRBJ1-1): SQTIHQWPATLVQPVGSPLSLECTVEGTSNPNLYWYRQAAGRGLQLLFYSVGIGQISSEVPQNLSASRPQDRQFILSSKKLLLSDSGFYLCAWKGTNTEAFFGQGTRLTVV.

The rearrangement links TRBV6-6 to TRBJ1-5; 8 bases map to TRBD1. Germline V CDR1 and CDR2: MNHNY, SVGAGI (reference sequence). J lost 7 bases, V lost 4 bases, and 6 bases had no gene match. This CDR3 contains 14 residues. The CDR3 sequence: CASSSDRGWQPQHF. CDR3 DNA sequence: TGTGCCAGCAGTTCCGACAGGGGTTGGCAGCCCCAGCATTTT.

This sequence joins TRBV11-2 and TRBJ1-1; 8 bases match TRBD1. V was pared by 4 bases and J by 5 bases, with 3 bases of the junction left unmatched. Germline loops: CDR1 SGHAT, CDR2 FQNNGV. The length of the CDR3 is 13 residues. CDR3 sequence reads: CASSSDRVTEAFF. CDR3 DNA: TGTGCCAGCAGCTCGGACAGGGTGACTGAAGCTTTCTTT.

The rearrangement uses TRBV6-5 and TRBJ2-3, with D unresolved. Trimming left V 5 bases short and J 2 bases short, with 8 bases between. The CDR3 consists of 13 residues. The germline gives CDR1 MNHEY, CDR2 SVGAGI. CDR3 residues: CASSLGYTDTQYF. The CDR3 DNA is TGTGCCAGCAGTCTCGGATACACAGATACGCAGTATTTT.

V gene TRBV7-2 combines with J gene TRBJ2-7; D is unresolved. This CDR3 region has 11 residues. Germline V gene data show CDR1 as SGHTA and CDR2 as FQGNSA. Trimming left V 2 bases short and J 5 bases short, with 4 bases between. The CDR3 sequence is CASSLSHEQYF. CDR3 coding DNA: TGTGCCAGCAGCTTAAGCCACGAGCAGTACTTC.

This rearrangement joins TRBV6-5 to TRBJ1-1; D gene uncertain. Trimming removed 4 bases from V and 4 bases from J, with 10 bases in between. This CDR3 spans 13 amino acids. From germline, CDR1 is MNHEY and CDR2 SVGAGI. The chain's CDR3 is CASSFSGSTEAFF. Here the CDR3 DNA reads TGTGCCAGCAGTTTCAGTGGATCCACTGAAGCTTTCTTT.

V gene TRBV29-1 combines with J gene TRBJ1-2; TRBD1 matches at 10 bases. The CDR3 has 15 amino acids. The ends lost 7 bases at V and 6 bases at J; junction bases unmatched: 14. CDR1 and CDR2 from the germline V gene are SQVTM and ANQGSEA. The CDR3 DNA sequence: TGCAGCGGTTCCAGGACAGGGGGAAGGACGGATGGCTACACCTTC. As protein: CSGSRTGGRTDGYTF.